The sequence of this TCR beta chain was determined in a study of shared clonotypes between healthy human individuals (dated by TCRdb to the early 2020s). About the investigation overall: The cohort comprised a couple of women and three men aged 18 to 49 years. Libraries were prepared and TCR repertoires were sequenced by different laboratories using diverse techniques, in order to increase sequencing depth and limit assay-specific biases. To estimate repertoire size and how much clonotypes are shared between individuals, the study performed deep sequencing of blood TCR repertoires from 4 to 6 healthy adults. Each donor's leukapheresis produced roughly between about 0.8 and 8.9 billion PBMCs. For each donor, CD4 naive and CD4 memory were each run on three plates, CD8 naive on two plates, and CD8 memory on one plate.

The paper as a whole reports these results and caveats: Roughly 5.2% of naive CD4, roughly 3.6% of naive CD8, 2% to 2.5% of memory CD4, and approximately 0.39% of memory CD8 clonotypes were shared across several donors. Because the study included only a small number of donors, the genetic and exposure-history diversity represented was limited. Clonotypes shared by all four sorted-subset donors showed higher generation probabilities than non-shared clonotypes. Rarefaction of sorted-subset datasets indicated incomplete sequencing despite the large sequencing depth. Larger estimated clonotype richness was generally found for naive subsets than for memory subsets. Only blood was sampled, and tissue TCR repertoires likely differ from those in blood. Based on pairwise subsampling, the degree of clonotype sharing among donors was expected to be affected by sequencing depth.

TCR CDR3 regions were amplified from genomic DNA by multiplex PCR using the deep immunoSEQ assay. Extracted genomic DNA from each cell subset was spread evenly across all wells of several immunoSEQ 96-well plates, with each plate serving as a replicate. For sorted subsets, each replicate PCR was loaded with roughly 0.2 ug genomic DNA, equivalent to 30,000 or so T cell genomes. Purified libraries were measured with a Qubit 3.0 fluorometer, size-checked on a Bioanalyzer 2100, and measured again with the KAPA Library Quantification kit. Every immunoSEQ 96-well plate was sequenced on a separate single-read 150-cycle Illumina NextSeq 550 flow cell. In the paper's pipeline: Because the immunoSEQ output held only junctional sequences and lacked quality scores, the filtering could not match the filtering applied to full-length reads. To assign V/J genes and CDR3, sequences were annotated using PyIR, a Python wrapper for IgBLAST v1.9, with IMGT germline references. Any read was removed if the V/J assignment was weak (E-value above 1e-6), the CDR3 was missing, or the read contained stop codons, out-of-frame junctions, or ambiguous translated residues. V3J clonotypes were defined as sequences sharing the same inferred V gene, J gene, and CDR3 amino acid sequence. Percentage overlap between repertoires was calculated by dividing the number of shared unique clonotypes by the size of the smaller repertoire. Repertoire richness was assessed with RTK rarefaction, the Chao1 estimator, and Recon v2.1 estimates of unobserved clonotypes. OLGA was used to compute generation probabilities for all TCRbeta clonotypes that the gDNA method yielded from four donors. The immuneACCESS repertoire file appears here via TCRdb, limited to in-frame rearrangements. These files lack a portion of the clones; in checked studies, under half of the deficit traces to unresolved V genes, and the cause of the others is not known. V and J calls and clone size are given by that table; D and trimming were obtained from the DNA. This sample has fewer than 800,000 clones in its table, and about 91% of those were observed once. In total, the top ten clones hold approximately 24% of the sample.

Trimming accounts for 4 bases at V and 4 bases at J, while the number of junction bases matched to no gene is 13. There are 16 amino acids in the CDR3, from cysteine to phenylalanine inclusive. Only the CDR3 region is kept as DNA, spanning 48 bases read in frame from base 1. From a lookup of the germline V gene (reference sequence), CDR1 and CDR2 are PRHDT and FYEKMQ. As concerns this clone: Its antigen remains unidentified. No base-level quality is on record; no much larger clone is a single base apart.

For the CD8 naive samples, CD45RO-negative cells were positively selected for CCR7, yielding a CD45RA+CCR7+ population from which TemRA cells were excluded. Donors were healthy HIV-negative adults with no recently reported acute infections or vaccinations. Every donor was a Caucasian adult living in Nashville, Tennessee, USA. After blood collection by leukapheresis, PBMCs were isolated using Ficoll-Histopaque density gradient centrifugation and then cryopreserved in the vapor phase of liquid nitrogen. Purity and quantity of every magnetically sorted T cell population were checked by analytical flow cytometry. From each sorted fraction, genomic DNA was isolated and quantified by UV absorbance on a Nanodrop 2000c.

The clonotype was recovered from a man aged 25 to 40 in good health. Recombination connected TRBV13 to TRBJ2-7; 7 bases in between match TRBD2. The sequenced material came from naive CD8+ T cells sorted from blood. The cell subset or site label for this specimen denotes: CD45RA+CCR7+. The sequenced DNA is TGTGCCAGCAGCTCCCGGGACTACCCACTGAAATACGAGCAGTACTTC. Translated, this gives CASSSRDYPLKYEQYF.